The 6 T cell receptor beta chains below come from one sample, sequenced in a study of graft-versus-host responses after intestinal transplantation (dated by TCRdb to the early 2020s). Receptor amplification or capture employed the immunoSEQ multiplex PCR assay. Here the immuneACCESS table is served through TCRdb, limited to in-frame sequences with V and J called. Missing clones are a known gap in these copies; in checked studies unresolved V genes cover under half, and the rest lacks a known reason. This sample comprises tens of thousands of clones, approximately 90% of them detected only once. The biggest ten clones account for roughly 0.66% of the sample. The sequencing used PBMCs, collected 98 days after intestinal transplantation. Every receptor here comes from a human patient who received an intestinal transplant, so some T cells may come from the graft donor.

This clone was found a few times. The rearrangement uses TRBV5-4 and TRBJ2-2; 11 nucleotides line up with TRBD2. The CDR3 contains 16 residues. Germline assignment: CDR1 SGHNT and CDR2 YYREEE (reference sequence). V was pared by 4 bases and J by 8 bases, with 10 bases of the junction left unmatched. In DNA form, the CDR3 reads TGTGCCAGCAGCGGGGGACTAGCGGCCCAAGGAGGGGAGCTGTTTTTT. It translates to CASSGGLAAQGGELFF.

The chain is built from TRBV5-1 and TRBJ2-1; 10 bases match TRBD2. Trimming took 2 bases from V and 10 from J; bases not matched to a gene: 6. The V gene's germline CDR1 is SGHRS and CDR2 YFSETQ. The CDR3 consists of 14 residues. The CDR3 bases are TGCGCCAGCAGCTTAGCTAGCGGGAGTTGGGAGCAGTTCTTC. Protein sequence: CASSLASGSWEQFF.

The rearrangement links TRBV6-6 to TRBJ2-7, with D possibly TRBD1 on 6 matching bases. V lost 5 bases and J lost 4, with 15 bases in between. Per the germline V gene, CDR1 is MNHNY and CDR2 is SVGAGI (reference sequence). The CDR3 length is 14 residues. The DNA for the CDR3 is TGTGCCAGCAGTACTCGGGACACATTATACGAGCAGTACTTC. Its translation is CASSTRDTLYEQYF.

The chain has TRBV29-1 and TRBJ1-4, with D perhaps matching TRBD1 (5 bases). The CDR3 has 14 residues. The V end lost 4 bases, the J end lost 2 bases, and 11 bases lay between the germline ends. CDR1 is SQVTM, CDR2 ANQGSEA, per germline. CDR3 coding DNA: TGCAGCGTTGCAGGGAGGACGACTAATGAAAAACTGTTTTTT. Protein product: CSVAGRTTNEKLFF.

A single count supports this clone. This chain joins TRBV27 and TRBJ2-7; D unresolved. The CDR3 covers 15 residues. V lost 0 bases, J lost 1 base, and 10 bases lay in between. Germline values: CDR1 MNHEY, CDR2 SMNVEV (reference sequence). The chain's CDR3 is CASSLSYDGSYEQYF. The DNA for the CDR3 is TGTGCCAGCAGTTTATCGTACGACGGGTCCTACGAGCAGTACTTC.

The chain links TRBV7-9 to TRBJ2-1; TRBD1 is a possible D gene (6 bases). V was clipped by 4 bases and J by 4 bases, with 14 bases between them. There are 15 residues in the CDR3. CDR1 is SEHNR, CDR2 FQNEAQ, per germline (reference sequence). The CDR3 nucleotides are TGTGCCAGCAGCTATAAGGGGGTTTCGTACAATGAGCAGTTCTTC. This codes for CASSYKGVSYNEQFF.